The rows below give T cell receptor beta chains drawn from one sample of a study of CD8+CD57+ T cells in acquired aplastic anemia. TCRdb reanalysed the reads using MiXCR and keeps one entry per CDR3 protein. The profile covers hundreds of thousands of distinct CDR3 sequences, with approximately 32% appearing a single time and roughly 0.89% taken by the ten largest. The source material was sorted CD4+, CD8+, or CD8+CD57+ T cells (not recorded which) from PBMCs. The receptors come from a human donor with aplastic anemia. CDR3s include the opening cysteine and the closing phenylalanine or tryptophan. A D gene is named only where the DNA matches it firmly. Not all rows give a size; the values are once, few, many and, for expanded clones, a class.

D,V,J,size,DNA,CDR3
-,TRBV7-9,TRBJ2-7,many,TGTGCCAGCAGCCCGGGGCAGGGTTCGCTAGCCTACGAGCAGTACTTC,CASSPGQGSLAYEQYF
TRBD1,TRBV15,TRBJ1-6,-,TGTGCCACCAGCAGCGAGACAGGGAATTCACCCCTCCACTTT,CATSSETGNSPLHF
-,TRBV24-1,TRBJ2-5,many,TGTGCCACCAGTGATACCTCCCTGGCACGGGAGACCCAGTACTTC,CATSDTSLARETQYF
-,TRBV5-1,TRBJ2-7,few,TGCGCCAGCAGCTTGGGACTAGTTTTCGACGAGCAGTACTTC,CASSLGLVFDEQYF
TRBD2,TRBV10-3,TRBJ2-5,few,TGTGCCAGCAGTGCCACAACTAGCGGGAGCCTCGGGGAGACCCAGTACTTC,CASSATTSGSLGETQYF
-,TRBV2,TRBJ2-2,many,TGTGCCAGCATGTTGGAGGGGAACACCGGGGAGCTGTTTTTT,CASMLEGNTGELFF
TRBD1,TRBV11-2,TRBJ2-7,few,TGTGCCAGCTCACCAAACCCCGGGACAGGGACCGAGCAGTACTTC,CASSPNPGTGTEQYF
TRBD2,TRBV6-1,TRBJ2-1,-,TGTGCCAGCAGACGATTAGCGGGAGGAGGTCGCTACAATGAGCAGTTCTTC,CASRRLAGGGRYNEQFF
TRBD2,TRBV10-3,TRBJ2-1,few,TGTGCCAGCAGTCAAATAGCGGGAGCGTTGAATGAGCAGTTCTTC,CASSQIAGALNEQFF
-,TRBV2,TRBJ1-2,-,TGTGCCAGCAGTGAAAACCCGGGGTCGGGTGGCTACACCTTC,CASSENPGSGGYTF
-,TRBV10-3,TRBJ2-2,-,TGTGCCGCCCGGACATCCAACACCGGGGAGCTGTTTTTT,CAARTSNTGELFF
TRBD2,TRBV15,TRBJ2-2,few,TGTGCCACCAGCAAAGTTCGGGGGGGGGGAAACACCGGGGAGCTGTTTTTT,CATSKVRGGGNTGELFF
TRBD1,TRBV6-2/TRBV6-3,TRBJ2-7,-,TGTGCCAGCAGTTACATGATAGGACAGGCCTACGAGCAGTACTTC,CASSYMIGQAYEQYF
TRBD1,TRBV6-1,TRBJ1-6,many,TGTGCCAGCAGGACCGGGACAGGGAATTCACCCCTCCACTTT,CASRTGTGNSPLHF
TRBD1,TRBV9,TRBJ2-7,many,TGTGCCAGCAGCGTAGGGGTGGGACAGGGGGTATACGAGCAGTACTTC,CASSVGVGQGVYEQYF
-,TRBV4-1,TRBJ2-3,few,TGCGCCAGCAGCGAAGGACTAAACACAGATACGCAGTATTTT,CASSEGLNTDTQYF